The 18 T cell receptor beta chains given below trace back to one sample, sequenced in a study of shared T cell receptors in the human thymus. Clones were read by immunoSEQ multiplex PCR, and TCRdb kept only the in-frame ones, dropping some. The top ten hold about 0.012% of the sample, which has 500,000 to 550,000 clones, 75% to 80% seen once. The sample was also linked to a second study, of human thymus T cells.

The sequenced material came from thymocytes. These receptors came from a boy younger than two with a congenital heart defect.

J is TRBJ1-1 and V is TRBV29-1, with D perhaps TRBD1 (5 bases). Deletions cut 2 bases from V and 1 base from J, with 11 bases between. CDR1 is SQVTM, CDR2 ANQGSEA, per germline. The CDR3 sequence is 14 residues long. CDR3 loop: CSVESGGTNTEAFF. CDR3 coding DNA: TGCAGCGTTGAATCTGGCGGGACGAACACTGAAGCTTTCTTT.

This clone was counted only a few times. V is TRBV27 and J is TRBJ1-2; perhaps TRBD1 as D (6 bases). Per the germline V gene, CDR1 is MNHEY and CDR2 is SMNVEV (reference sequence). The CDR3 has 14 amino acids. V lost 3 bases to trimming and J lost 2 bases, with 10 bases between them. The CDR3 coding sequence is TGTGCCAGCAGTTTTTCGCAGGGGAACTATGGCTACACCTTC. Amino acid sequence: CASSFSQGNYGYTF.

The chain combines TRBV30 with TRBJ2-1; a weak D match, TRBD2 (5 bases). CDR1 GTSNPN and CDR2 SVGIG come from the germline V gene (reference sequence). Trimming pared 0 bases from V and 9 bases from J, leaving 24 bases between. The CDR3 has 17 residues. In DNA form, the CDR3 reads TGTGCCTGGAGTGTAATAACGAGGGCTAGAAGCCGGAGTGAGCAGTTCTTC. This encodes CAWSVITRARSRSEQFF. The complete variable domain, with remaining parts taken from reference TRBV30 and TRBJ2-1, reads SQTIHQWPATLVQPVGSPLSLECTVEGTSNPNLYWYRQAAGRGLQLLFYSVGIGQISSEVPQNLSASRPQDRQFILSSKKLLLSDSGFYLCAWSVITRARSRSEQFFGPGTRLTVL.

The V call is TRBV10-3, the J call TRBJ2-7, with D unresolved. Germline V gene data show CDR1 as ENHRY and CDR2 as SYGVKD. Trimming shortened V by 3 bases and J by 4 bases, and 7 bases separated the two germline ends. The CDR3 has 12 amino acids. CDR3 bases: TGTGCCATCAGTGACTTCCAGTACGAGCAGTACTTC. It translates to CAISDFQYEQYF.

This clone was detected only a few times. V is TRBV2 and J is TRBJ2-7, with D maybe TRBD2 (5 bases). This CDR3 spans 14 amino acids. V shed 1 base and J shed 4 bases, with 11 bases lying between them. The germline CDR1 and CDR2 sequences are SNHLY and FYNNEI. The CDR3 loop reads CASSEGLAGYEQYF. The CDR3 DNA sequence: TGTGCCAGCAGTGAAGGTCTAGCTGGATACGAGCAGTACTTC.

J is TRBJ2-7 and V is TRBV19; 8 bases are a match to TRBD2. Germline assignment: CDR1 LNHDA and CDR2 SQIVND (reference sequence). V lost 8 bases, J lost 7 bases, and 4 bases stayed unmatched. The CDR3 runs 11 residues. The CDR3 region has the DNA TGTGCCAGTGGAGCGGGAGTGGAGCAGTACTTC. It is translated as CASGAGVEQYF.

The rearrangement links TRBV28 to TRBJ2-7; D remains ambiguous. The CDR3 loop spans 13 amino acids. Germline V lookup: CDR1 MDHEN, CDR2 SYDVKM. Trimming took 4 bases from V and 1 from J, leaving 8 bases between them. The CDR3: CASSSVPSYEQYF. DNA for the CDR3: TGTGCCAGCAGTTCGGTTCCTTCCTACGAGCAGTACTTC.

The CDR3 region has the DNA TGTGCCAGTAGTATAGGACCACAGGGGTTAGATACGCAGTATTTT. Translating it yields CASSIGPQGLDTQYF. V gene TRBV19 combines with J gene TRBJ2-3; 7 bases map to TRBD1. Germline assignment: CDR1 LNHDA and CDR2 SQIVND (reference sequence). With V trimmed by 1 base and J by 5 bases, 6 bases remained unmatched. The length of the CDR3 is 15 residues.

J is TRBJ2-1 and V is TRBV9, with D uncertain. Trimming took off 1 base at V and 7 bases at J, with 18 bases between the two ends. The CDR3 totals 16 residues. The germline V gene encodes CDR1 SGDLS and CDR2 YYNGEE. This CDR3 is CASSVYDAKRVNEQFF. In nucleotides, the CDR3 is TGTGCCAGCAGCGTATATGACGCAAAGCGTGTGAATGAGCAGTTCTTC.

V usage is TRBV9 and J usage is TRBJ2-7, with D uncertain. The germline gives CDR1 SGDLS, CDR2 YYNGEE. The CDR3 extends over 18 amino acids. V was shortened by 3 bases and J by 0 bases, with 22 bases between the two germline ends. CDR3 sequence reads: CASSGPPKDKTPSYEQYF. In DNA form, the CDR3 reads TGTGCCAGCAGCGGACCACCTAAAGACAAAACCCCCTCCTACGAGCAGTACTTC.

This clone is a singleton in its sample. The DNA for the CDR3 is TGTGCCAGCAGCCCTACCCGAGGGGCTAGCGGGAGGGCCCTCCCCTTCAATGAGCAGTTCTTC. This gives the protein CASSPTRGASGRALPFNEQFF. This chain uses TRBV9 with TRBJ2-1; 12 bases line up with TRBD2. The CDR3 runs to 21 residues. With 4 bases clipped from V and 6 bases from J, the junction kept 23 bases outside the gene matches. Germline loops: CDR1 SGDLS, CDR2 YYNGEE.

DNA of the CDR3: TGTGCCAGCAGCCTACGACTAGACCCCTACGAGCAGTACTTC. Its translation is CASSLRLDPYEQYF. This chain connects TRBV7-8 to TRBJ2-7; perhaps TRBD2 as D (6 bases). This CDR3 is 14 amino acids long. Germline V CDR1 and CDR2: SGHVS, FQNEAQ. With 5 bases removed from V and 2 bases from J, the gap between germline ends came to 13 bases.

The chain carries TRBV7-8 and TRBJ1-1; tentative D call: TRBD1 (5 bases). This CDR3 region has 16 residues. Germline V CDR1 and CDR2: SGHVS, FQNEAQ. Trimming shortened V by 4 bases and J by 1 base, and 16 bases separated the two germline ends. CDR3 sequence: CASSSGGGRSNTEAFF. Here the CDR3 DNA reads TGTGCCAGCAGCTCTGGGGGGGGGAGATCGAACACTGAAGCTTTCTTT.

CDR3 DNA sequence: TGTGCCAGCTCGAGGCGGACCGGGACTAGCGGGAGTTGGAGACTACGGAATGAGCAGTTCTTC. It is translated as CASSRRTGTSGSWRLRNEQFF. This rearrangement joins TRBV18 to TRBJ2-1; 14 nucleotides line up with TRBD2. Per the germline V gene, CDR1 is KGHSH and CDR2 is LQKENI. CDR3 length equals 21 residues. V was pared by 6 bases and J by 7 bases, with 23 bases of the junction left unmatched.

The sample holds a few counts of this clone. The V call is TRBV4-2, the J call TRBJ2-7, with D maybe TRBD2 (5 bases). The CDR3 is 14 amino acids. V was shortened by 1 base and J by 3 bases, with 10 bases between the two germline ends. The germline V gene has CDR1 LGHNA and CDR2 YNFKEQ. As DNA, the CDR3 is TGTGCCAGCAGCCAAGGAAACGGGATCTACGAGCAGTACTTC. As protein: CASSQGNGIYEQYF.

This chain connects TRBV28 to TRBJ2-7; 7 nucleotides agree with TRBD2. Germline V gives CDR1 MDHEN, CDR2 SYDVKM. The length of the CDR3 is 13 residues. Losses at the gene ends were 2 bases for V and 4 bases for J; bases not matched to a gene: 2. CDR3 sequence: CASSLLAVYEQYF. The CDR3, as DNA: TGTGCCAGCAGTTTACTAGCGGTATACGAGCAGTACTTC.

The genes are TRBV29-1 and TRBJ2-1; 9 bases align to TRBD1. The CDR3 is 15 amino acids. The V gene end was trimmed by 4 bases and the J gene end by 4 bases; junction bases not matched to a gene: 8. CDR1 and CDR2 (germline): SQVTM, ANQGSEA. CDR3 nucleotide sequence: TGCAGCGTTGGTAAACGGACAGGGGCTTACAATGAGCAGTTCTTC. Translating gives CSVGKRTGAYNEQFF.

CDR3 nucleotides: TGTGCCAGCAGCTTCTTTGGCAGGGGGAGCGAGCAGTACTTC. Translation: CASSFFGRGSEQYF. This sequence joins TRBV7-2 and TRBJ2-7, with 7 bases lining up with TRBD1. Looked up from germline, CDR1 is SGHTA and CDR2 is FQGNSA. The CDR3 covers 14 residues. V gave up 3 bases and J gave up 6 bases; unmatched junction bases: 8. The full variable domain, rest sourced from reference TRBV7-2 and TRBJ2-7, is GAGVSQSPSNKVTEKGKDVELRCDPISGHTALYWYRQSLGQGLEFLIYFQGNSAPDKSGLPSDRFSAERTGGSVSTLTIQRTQQEDSAVYLCASSFFGRGSEQYFGPGTRLTVT.